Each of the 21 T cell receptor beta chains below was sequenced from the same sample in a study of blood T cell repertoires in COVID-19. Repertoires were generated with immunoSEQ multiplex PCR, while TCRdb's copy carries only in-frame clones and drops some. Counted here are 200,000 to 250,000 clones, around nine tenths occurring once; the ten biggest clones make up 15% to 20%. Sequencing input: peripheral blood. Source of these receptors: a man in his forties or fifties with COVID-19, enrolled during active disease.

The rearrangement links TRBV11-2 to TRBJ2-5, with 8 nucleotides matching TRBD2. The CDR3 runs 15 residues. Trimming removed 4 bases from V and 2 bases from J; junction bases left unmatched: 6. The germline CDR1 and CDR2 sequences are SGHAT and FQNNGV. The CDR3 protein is CASSWGSGAQETQYF. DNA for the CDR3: TGTGCCAGCAGCTGGGGTAGCGGGGCACAAGAGACCCAGTACTTC.

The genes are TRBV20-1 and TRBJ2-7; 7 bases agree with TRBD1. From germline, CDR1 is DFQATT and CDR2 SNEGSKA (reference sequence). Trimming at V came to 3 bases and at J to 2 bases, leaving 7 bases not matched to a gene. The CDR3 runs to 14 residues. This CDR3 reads CSASGTVGAYEQYF. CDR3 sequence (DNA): TGCAGTGCTAGTGGGACAGTCGGCGCCTACGAGCAGTACTTC.

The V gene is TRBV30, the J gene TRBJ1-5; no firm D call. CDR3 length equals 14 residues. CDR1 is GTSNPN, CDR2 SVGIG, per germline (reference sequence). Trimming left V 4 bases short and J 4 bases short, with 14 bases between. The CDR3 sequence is CAWTYGAQNQPQHF. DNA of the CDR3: TGTGCCTGGACGTATGGTGCGCAAAATCAGCCCCAGCATTTT.

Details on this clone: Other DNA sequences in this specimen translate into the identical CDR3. The DNA of the CDR3 is TGTGCCAGCAGTTACTCGACTAGCGGTTCCTACAATGAGCAGTTCTTC. This sequence encodes CASSYSTSGSYNEQFF. The chain has TRBV6-2 or TRBV6-3 and TRBJ2-1, with 9 bases that match TRBD2. CDR1 is MNHEY, CDR2 SVGEGT, per germline. V gave up 0 bases and J gave up 1 base; unmatched junction bases: 1. The CDR3 contains 16 residues.

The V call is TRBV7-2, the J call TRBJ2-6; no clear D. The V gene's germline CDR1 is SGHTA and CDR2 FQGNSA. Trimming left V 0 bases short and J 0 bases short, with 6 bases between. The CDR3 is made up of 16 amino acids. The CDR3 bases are TGTGCCAGCAGCTTAGCTGTCAGCTCTGGGGCCAACGTCCTGACTTTC. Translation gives CASSLAVSSGANVLTF.

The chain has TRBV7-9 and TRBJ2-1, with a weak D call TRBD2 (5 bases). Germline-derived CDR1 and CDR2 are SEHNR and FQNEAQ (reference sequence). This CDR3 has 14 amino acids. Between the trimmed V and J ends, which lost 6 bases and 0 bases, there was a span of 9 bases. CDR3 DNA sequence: TGTGCCAGCAGTAGGGAGAGCTCCTACAATGAGCAGTTCTTC. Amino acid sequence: CASSRESSYNEQFF.

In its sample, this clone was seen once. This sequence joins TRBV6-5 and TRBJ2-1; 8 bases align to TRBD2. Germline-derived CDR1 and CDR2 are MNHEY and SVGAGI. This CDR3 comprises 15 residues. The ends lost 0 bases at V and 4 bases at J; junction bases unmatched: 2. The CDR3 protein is CASSYSGGGYNEQFF. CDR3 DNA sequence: TGTGCCAGCAGTTACTCCGGCGGGGGGTACAATGAGCAGTTCTTC.

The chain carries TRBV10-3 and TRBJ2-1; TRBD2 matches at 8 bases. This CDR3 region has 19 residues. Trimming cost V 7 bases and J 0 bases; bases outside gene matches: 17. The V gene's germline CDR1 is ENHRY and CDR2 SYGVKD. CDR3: CAINVGSGASPSSYNEQFF. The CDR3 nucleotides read TGTGCCATCAATGTGGGTAGCGGGGCCAGCCCCAGCTCCTACAATGAGCAGTTCTTC.

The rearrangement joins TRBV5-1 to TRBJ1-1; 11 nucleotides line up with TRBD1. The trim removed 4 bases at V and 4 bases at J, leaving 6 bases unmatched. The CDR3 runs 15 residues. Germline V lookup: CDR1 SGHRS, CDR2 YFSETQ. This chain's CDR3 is CASSLGQGAATEAFF. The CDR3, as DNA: TGCGCCAGCAGCCTAGGACAGGGGGCTGCCACTGAAGCTTTCTTT.

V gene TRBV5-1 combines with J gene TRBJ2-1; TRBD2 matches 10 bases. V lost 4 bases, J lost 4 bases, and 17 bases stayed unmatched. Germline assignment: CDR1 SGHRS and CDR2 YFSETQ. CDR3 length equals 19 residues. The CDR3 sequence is CASSPRIAGGHTPYNEQFF. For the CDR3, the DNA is TGCGCCAGCAGCCCTCGGATAGCGGGGGGTCATACCCCTTACAATGAGCAGTTCTTC.

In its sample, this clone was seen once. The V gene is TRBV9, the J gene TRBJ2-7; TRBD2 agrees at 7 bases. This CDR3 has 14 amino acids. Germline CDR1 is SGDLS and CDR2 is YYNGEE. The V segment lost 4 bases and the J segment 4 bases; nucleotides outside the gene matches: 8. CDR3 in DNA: TGTGCCAGCAGCCGCGGACTAGGCGGGTACGAGCAGTACTTC. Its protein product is CASSRGLGGYEQYF.

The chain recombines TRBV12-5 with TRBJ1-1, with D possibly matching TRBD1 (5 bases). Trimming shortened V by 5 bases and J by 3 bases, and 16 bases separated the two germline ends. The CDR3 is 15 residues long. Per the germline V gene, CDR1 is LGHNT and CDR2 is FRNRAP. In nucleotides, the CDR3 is TGTGCTAGTGGTCGATCCCTCAGGGCGGACACTGAAGCTTTCTTT. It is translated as CASGRSLRADTEAFF.

Here the CDR3 DNA reads TGTGCCAGCAGCTTACCTAGCGGGGGGCCCGGGGAGCAGTTCTTC. It is translated as CASSLPSGGPGEQFF. The gene calls are TRBV7-9 and TRBJ2-1, with 11 bases aligning to TRBD2. The germline gives CDR1 SEHNR, CDR2 FQNEAQ (reference sequence). The trim removed 2 bases at V and 10 bases at J, leaving 7 bases unmatched. The CDR3 length is 15 residues. Full variable domain (remainder filled in from reference TRBV7-9 and TRBJ2-1): DTGVSQNPRHKITKRGQNVTFRCDPISEHNRLYWYRQTLGQGPEFLTYFQNEAQLEKSRLLSDRFSAERPKGSFSTLEIQRTEQGDSAMYLCASSLPSGGPGEQFFGPGTRLTVL.

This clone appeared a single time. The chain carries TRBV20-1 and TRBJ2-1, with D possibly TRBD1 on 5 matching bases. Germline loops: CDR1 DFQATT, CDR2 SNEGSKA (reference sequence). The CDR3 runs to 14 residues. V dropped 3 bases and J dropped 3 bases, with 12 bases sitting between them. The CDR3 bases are TGCAGTGCTAGTCGGGCAGGGCACTACAATGAGCAGTTCTTC. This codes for CSASRAGHYNEQFF.

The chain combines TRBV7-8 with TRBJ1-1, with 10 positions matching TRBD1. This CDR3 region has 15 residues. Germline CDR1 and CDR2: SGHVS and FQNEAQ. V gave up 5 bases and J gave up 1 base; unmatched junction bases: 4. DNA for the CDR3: TGTGCCAGCAGCCTCCGGACAGGGGGGAACACTGAAGCTTTCTTT. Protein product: CASSLRTGGNTEAFF.

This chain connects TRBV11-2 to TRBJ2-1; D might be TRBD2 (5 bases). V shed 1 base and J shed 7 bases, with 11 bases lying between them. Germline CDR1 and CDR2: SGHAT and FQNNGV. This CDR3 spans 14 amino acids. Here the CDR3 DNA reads TGTGCCAGCAGCTTAGCGCGGACTCGAAATGAGCAGTTCTTC. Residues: CASSLARTRNEQFF.

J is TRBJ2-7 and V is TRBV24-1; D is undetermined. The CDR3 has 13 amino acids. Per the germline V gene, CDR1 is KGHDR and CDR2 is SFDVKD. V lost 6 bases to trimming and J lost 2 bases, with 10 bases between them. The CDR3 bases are TGTGCCACCAGTAACAAAGGAGCCTACGAGCAGTACTTC. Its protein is CATSNKGAYEQYF.

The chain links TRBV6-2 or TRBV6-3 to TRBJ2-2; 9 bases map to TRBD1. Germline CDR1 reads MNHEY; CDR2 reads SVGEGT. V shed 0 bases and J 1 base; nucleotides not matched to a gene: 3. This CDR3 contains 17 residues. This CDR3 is CASSYSGTGLNTGELFF. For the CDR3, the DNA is TGTGCCAGCAGTTACTCAGGGACAGGGTTGAACACCGGGGAGCTGTTTTTT.

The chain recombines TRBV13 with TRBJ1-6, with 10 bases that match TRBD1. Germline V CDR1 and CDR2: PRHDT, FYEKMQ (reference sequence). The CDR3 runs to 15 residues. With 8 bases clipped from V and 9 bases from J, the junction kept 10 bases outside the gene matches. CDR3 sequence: CASSTRQGASSPLHF. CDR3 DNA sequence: TGTGCCAGCTCAACCAGACAGGGGGCAAGTTCACCCCTCCACTTT.

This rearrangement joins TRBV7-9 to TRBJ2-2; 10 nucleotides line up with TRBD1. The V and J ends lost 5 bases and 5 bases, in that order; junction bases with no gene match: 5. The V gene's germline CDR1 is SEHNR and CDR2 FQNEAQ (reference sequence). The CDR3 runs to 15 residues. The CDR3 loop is CASSLGQGDTGELFF. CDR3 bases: TGTGCCAGCAGCCTAGGACAGGGGGATACCGGGGAGCTGTTTTTT.

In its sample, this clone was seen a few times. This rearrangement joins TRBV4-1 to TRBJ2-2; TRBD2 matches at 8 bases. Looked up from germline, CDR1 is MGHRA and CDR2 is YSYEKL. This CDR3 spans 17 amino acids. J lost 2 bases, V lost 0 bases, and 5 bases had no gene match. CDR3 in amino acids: CASSQDVGRANTGELFF. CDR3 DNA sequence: TGCGCCAGCAGCCAAGATGTCGGGAGGGCCAACACCGGGGAGCTGTTTTTT.